The clone carrying this TCR beta chain appeared a few times. Participants had their cohort set by participant-reported clinical history. This specimen comes from a study of blood T cell repertoires in COVID-19. Across the study: Material from acute and convalescent COVID-19 was sourced from the United States, Italy and Spain. The analysed material was cDNA or gDNA that came from T cells, B-cell-depleted T cells, or PBMCs.

The CDR3 is made up of 15 amino acids. The germline CDR1 and CDR2 sequences are SEHNR and FQNEAQ (reference sequence). V lost 1 base and J 0 bases, leaving 9 bases between the germline ends. Libraries were prepared by immunoSEQ multiplex PCR; TCRdb keeps only in-frame clonotypes and omits some of them. The table includes approximately 300,000 clones, 65% to 90% detected once. The material sequenced was PBMCs or T cells enriched from blood (not recorded which). This chain connects TRBV7-9 to TRBJ2-5, with a tentative D call TRBD1 (6 bases). This clonotype was obtained from a man aged 25 to 45 who had recovered from COVID-19. CDR3 protein: CASSLGGGNQETQYF. CDR3 nucleotide sequence: TGTGCCAGCAGCTTAGGAGGGGGAAACCAAGAGACCCAGTACTTC.